This T cell receptor beta chain is from a study of T cells in Graves' hyperthyroidism and ophthalmopathy. General observations from the study: Stable hyperthyroidism and ophthalmopathy were separated using 13 V-J signatures. Blood also contained most expanded thyroid clonotypes above 0.001.

Patients counted as stable if ophthalmopathy did not develop within 18 months. Uncontrolled infection, other autoimmune disease, pregnancy or lactation barred patients from enrollment. Researchers amplified the TCR beta CDR3 regions from RNA transcripts. First-round RT-PCR of the TCR CDR3 relied on the HTBI primer set. TCRdb used MiXCR to reprocess the multiplex PCR reads, holding one entry per CDR3 protein. This table holds 300,000 to 450,000 distinct CDR3 sequences, around 14% found once. Germline CDR1 is DFQATT and CDR2 is SNEGSKA (reference sequence). There are 15 residues in the CDR3. V was pared by 6 bases and J by 8 bases, with 7 bases of the junction left unmatched. This clonotype occurred many times. The antigen is undetermined.

This TCR was sampled from a woman in her sixties with Graves' hyperthyroidism. Sequencing was done on a sample of blood. V is TRBV20-1 and J is TRBJ2-1, with 16 bases that match TRBD2. The CDR3 coding sequence is TGCAGTGCCCGCGGGACTAGCGGGAGGGCCTATGAGCAGTTCTTC. Translated: CSARGTSGRAYEQFF.